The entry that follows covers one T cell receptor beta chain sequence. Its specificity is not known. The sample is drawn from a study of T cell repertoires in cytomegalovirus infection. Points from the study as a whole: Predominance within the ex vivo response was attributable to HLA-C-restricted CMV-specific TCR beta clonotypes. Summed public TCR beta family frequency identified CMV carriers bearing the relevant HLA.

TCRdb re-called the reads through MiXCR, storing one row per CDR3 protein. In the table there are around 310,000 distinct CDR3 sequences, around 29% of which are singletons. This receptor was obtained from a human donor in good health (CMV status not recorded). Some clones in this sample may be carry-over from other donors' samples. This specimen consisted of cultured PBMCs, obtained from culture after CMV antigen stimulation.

CDR3 sequence: CASSVGTSYNEQFF. Written as DNA, the CDR3 is TGTGCCAGCAGCGTCGGGACCAGCTACAATGAGCAGTTCTTC. V and J are TRBV9 and TRBJ2-1; D is tentatively TRBD1 or TRBD2 (5 bases each). The germline V gene encodes CDR1 SGDLS and CDR2 YYNGEE. The V end lost 2 bases, the J end lost 3 bases, and 9 bases lay between the germline ends. CDR3 length equals 14 residues.